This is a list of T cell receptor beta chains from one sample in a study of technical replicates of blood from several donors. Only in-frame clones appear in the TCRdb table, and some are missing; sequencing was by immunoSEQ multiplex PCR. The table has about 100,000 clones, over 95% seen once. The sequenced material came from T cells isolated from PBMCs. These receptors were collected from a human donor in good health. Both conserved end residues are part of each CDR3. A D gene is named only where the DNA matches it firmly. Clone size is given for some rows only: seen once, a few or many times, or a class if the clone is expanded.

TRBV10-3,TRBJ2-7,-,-,TGTGCCATCAGTGGCGTGGACCCAGCGGGTGAGCAGTACTTC,CAISGVDPAGEQYF
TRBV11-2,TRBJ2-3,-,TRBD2,TGTGCCAGCAGCTTGGCGGGGGGCGTAAATACGCAGTATTTT,CASSLAGGVNTQYF
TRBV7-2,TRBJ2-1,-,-,TGTGCCAGCAGCCTGACCCCCAGGGATCCTCAGTTCTTC,CASSLTPRDPQFF
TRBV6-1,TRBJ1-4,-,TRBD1,TGTGCCAGCAGTGACACCGGGACAGCTAATGAAAAACTGTTTTTT,CASSDTGTANEKLFF
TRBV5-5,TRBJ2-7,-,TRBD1,TGTGCCAGCAGCCGGACAGGGTTCTACGAGCAGTACTTC,CASSRTGFYEQYF
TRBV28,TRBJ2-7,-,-,TGTGCCAGCAGGACTCCAGTGACCTACGAGCAGTACTTC,CASRTPVTYEQYF
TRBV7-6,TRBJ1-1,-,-,TGTGCCAGCAGCATGGAACAGGGTGTTGGTACTGAAGCTTTCTTT,CASSMEQGVGTEAFF
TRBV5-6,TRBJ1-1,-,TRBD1,TGTGCCAGCAGCTTGAGGTGGGACAGGAACACTGAAGCTTTCTTT,CASSLRWDRNTEAFF
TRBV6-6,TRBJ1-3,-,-,TGTGCCAGCAGTTACTCGGGAGGGGCCGACAACACCATATATTTT,CASSYSGGADNTIYF
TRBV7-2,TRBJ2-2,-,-,TGTGCCAGCAGCTTAGCGGGGCACACCGGGGAGCTGTTTTTT,CASSLAGHTGELFF
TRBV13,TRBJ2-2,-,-,TGTGCCAGCAGCCCGCTAAGGTCGGGAAACACCGGGGAGCTGTTTTTT,CASSPLRSGNTGELFF
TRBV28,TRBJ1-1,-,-,TGTGCCAGCAGTCTCCTGACACAGGCAATGAACACTGAAGCTTTCTTT,CASSLLTQAMNTEAFF
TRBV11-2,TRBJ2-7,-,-,TGTGCCAGCAGCTCAACACAGGGCTACGAGCAGTACTTC,CASSSTQGYEQYF
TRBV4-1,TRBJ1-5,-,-,TGCGCCAGCAGCCAAGTCAGGGGAAATCAGCCCCAGCATTTT,CASSQVRGNQPQHF
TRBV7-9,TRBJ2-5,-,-,TGCGCATTTGGGACTTGGGTGGAGCAGGGAGAGACCCAGTACTTC,CAFGTWVEQGETQYF
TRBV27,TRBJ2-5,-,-,TGTGCCAGCCGCCGGCTCAGGAGGAAAGTTGAAGAGACCCAGTACTTC,CASRRLRRKVEETQYF
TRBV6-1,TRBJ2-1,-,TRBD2,TGTGCCAGCAGAGAAGTGGGACCTAGCGGGAGACCACAAGGTGAGCAGTTCTTC,CASREVGPSGRPQGEQFF
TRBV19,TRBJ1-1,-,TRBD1,TGTGCCAGTAAACAGGGACAGATGAACACTGAAGCTTTCTTT,CASKQGQMNTEAFF
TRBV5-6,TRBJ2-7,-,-,TGTGCCAGCACCCGGGGTCTCTACGAGCAGTACTTC,CASTRGLYEQYF
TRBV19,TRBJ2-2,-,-,TGTGCCAGTAGTATCACAGGGACGAACACCGGGGAGCTGTTTTTT,CASSITGTNTGELFF
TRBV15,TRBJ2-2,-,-,TGTGCCACCAGCAGGTCACTCAAGGCGGGGGCCACCGGGGAGCTGTTTTTT,CATSRSLKAGATGELFF
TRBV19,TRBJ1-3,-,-,TGTGCCAGTAGTACCCTGCTGCAGGCTCGGTCTGGAAACACCATATATTTT,CASSTLLQARSGNTIYF
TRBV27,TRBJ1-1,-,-,TGTGCCAGCAGTTCCCCGCGTAGCGCAGCTTTCTTT,CASSSPRSAAFF
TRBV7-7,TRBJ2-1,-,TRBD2,TGTGCCAGCAGCGCTAGCGGGGACTCCTACAATGAGCAGTTCTTC,CASSASGDSYNEQFF
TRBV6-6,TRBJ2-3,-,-,TGTGCCAGCAGCCACACGAGGCTCCACACAGATACGCAGTATTTT,CASSHTRLHTDTQYF
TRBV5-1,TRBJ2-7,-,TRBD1,TGCGCCAGCAGCTGGACAGGGGGCAGGAACGAGCAGTACTTC,CASSWTGGRNEQYF
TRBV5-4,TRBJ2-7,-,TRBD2,TGTGCCAGCAGCCGGACTAGCGGGGGGGCCTACGAGCAGTACTTT,CASSRTSGGAYEQYF
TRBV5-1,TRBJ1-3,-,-,TGCGCCAGCAGCTTGGAAGGACAGTTTGGAAACACCATATATTTT,CASSLEGQFGNTIYF
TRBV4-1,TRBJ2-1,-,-,TGCGCCAGCGCTGAGGCCTACAATGAGCAGTTCTTC,CASAEAYNEQFF
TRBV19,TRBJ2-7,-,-,TGTGCCAGTAGTATGGGCGACTACGAGCAGTACTTC,CASSMGDYEQYF
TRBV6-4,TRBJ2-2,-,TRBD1,TGTGCCAGCAGTGAACGAGGGGGCGCGACCGGGGAGCTGTTTTTT,CASSERGGATGELFF
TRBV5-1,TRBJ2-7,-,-,TGCGCCAGCGGCTACGGACAGCCCCTCGGGTACGAGCAGTACTTC,CASGYGQPLGYEQYF
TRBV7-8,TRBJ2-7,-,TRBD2,TGTGCCAGCAGCCACTTCGCGACTAGCTCCCTCTGGGAGCAGTACTTC,CASSHFATSSLWEQYF
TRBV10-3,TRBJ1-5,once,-,TGTGCCATCAGCGGGAATAGCAATCAGCCCCAGCATTTT,CAISGNSNQPQHF
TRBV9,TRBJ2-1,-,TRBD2,TGTGCCAGCAGCGGGGGGGGGACTAGCGGGAGTTTCGGTGAGCAGTTCTTC,CASSGGGTSGSFGEQFF
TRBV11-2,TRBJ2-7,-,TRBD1,TGTGCCAGCAGCTTAGTTCCAGGGGGCTCCTACGAGCAGTACTTC,CASSLVPGGSYEQYF
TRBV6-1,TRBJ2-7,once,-,TGTGCCAGCAGACCTTCCCACTCGGCCTACGAGCAGTACTTC,CASRPSHSAYEQYF
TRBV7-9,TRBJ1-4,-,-,TGTGCCCTGCTCAGGCAGGGAACTAATGAAAAACTGTTTTTT,CALLRQGTNEKLFF
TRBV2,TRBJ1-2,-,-,TGTGCCAGCACTCCAGAATATGGCTACACCTTC,CASTPEYGYTF
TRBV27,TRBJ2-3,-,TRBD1,TGTGCCAGCAGTTCCATTGGGGCAGGGGGCGCCGCAGATACGCAGTATTTT,CASSSIGAGGAADTQYF
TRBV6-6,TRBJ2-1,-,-,TGTGCCAGCATGGAGGGATCAGATTACAATGAGCAGTTCTTC,CASMEGSDYNEQFF
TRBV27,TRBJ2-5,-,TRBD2,TGTGCCAGCAGTCCGGGACTAGCGGGACCTAAAGAGACCCAGTACTTC,CASSPGLAGPKETQYF